This T cell receptor (beta chain) was retrieved from a study of blood T cell repertoires in COVID-19. About the study: PBMCs, B-cell-depleted T cells, or T cells provided the cDNA or gDNA that made up the material.

As processed by the authors: Scientists estimated how many nucleated cells there were by amplifying reference gene primers. Assay: immunoSEQ multiplex PCR; the TCRdb copy retains only in-frame clones and omits some. V, J and clone size derive from that table, while D and trimming were established from the DNA sequence. This table has 200,000 or so clones, around three quarters appearing once. Per the germline V gene, CDR1 is SGHRS and CDR2 is YFSETQ. This CDR3 spans 15 amino acids. The ends lost 3 bases at V and 4 bases at J; junction bases unmatched: 4. The TCR comes from a woman in her sixties or seventies with acute or convalescent COVID-19. The chain is built from TRBV5-1 and TRBJ2-1, with 10 bases lining up with TRBD2. The sample consisted of peripheral blood. DNA of the CDR3: TGCGCCAGCAGCTGGACTAGCGGCTTTTACAATGAGCAGTTCTTC. It encodes CASSWTSGFYNEQFF. Combining the CDR3 with reference TRBV5-1 and TRBJ2-1 gives the whole variable domain KAGVTQTPRYLIKTRGQQVTLSCSPISGHRSVSWYQQTPGQGLQFLFEYFSETQRNKGNFPGRFSGRQFSNSRSEMNVSTLELGDSALYLCASSWTSGFYNEQFFGPGTRLTVL.